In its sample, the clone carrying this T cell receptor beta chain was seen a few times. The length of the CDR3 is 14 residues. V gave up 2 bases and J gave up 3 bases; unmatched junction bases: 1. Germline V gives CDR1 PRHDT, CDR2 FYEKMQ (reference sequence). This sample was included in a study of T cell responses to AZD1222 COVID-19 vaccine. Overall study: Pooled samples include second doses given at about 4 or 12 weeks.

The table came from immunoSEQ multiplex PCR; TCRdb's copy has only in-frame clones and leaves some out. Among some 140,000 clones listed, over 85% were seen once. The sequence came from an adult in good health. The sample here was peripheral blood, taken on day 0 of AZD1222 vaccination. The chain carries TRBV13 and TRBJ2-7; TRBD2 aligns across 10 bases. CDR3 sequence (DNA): TGTGCCAGCAGCTTATGGACTAGCGGCTACGAGCAGTACTTC. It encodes CASSLWTSGYEQYF.